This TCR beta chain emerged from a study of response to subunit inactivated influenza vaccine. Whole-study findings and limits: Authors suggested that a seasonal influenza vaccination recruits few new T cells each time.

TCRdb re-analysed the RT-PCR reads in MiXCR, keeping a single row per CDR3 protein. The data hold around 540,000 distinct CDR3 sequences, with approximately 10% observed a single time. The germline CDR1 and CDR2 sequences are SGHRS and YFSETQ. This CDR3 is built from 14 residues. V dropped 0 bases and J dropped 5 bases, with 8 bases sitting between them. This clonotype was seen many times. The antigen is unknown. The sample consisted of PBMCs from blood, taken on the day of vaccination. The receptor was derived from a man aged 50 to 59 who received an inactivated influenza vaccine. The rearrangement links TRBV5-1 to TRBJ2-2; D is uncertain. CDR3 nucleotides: TGCGCCAGCAGCTTGGGAGTTTATACCGGGGAGCTGTTTTTT. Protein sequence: CASSLGVYTGELFF.